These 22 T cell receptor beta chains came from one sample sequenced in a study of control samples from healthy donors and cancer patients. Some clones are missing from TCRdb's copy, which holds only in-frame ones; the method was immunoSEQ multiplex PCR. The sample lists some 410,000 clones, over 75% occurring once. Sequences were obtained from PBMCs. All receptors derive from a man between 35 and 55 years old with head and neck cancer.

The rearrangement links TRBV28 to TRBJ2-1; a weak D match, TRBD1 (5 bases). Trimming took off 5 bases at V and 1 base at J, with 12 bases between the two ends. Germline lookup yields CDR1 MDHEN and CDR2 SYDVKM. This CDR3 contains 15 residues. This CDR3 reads CASSPEQASYNEQFF. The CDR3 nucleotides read TGTGCCAGCAGTCCCGAACAGGCGTCCTACAATGAGCAGTTCTTC.

The CDR3 DNA is TGTGCCACATCTCCCCTGGGGGATGAGCAGTTCTTC. It specifies CATSPLGDEQFF. V is TRBV6-5 and J is TRBJ2-1, with D perhaps matching TRBD1 or TRBD2 (5 bases each). This CDR3 spans 12 amino acids. Germline CDR1 is MNHEY and CDR2 is SVGAGI. Between the trimmed V and J ends, which lost 10 bases and 8 bases, there was a span of 15 bases.

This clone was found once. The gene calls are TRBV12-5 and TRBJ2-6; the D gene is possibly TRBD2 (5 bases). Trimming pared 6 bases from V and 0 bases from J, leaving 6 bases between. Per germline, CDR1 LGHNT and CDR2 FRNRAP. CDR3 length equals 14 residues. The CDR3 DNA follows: TGTGCTAGTGGCGAGGGCTCTGGGGCCAACGTCCTGACTTTC. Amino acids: CASGEGSGANVLTF.

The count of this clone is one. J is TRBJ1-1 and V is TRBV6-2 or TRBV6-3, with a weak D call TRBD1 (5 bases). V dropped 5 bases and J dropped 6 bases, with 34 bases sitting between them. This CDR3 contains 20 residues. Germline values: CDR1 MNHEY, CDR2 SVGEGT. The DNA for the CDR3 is TGTGCCAGCAGTACGGTTTACGGAAAATGGACCGGGACTGTCATCGCTGAAGCTTTCTTT. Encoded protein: CASSTVYGKWTGTVIAEAFF.

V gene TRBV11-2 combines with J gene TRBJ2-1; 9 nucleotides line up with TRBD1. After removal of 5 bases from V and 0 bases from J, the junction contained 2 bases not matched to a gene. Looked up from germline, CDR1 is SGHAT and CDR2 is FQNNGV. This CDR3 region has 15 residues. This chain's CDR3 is CASSLDRGSYNEQFF. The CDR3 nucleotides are TGTGCCAGCAGCCTGGACAGGGGCTCCTACAATGAGCAGTTCTTC. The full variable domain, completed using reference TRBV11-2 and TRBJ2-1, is EAGVAQSPRYKIIEKRQSVAFWCNPISGHATLYWYQQILGQGPKLLIQFQNNGVVDDSQLPKDRFSAERLKGVDSTLKIQPAKLEDSAVYLCASSLDRGSYNEQFFGPGTRLTVL.

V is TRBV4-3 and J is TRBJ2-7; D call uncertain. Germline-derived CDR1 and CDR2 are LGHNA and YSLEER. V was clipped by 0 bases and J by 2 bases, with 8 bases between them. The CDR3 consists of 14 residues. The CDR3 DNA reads TGCGCCAGCAGCCAAGATGACTTTGCCTACGAGCAGTACTTC. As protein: CASSQDDFAYEQYF.

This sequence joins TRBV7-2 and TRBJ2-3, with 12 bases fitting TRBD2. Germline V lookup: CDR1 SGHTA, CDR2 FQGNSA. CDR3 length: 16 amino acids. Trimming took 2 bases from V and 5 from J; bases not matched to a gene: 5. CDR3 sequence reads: CASSLRLAGGRDTQYF. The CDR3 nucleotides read TGTGCCAGCAGCTTACGGCTAGCGGGGGGGCGAGATACGCAGTATTTT.

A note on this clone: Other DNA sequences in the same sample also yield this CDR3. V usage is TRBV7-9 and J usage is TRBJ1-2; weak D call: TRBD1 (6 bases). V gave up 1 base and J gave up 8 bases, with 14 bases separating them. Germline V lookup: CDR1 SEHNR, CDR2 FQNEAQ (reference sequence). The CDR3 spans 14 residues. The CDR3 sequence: CASSLGGGLAGYTF. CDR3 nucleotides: TGTGCCAGCAGCTTAGGGGGGGGGCTAGCCGGCTACACCTTC.

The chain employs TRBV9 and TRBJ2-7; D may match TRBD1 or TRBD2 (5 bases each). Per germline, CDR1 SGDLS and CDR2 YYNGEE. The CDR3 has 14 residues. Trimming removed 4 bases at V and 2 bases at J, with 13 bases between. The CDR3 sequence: CASSPWDAAYEQYF. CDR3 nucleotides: TGTGCCAGCAGCCCCTGGGACGCCGCCTACGAGCAGTACTTC.

CDR3 sequence: CAISESGRRANYGYTF. In nucleotides, the CDR3 is TGTGCCATCAGTGAGTCCGGTCGACGAGCTAACTATGGCTACACCTTC. J is TRBJ1-2 and V is TRBV10-3; D is ambiguous. Trimming cost V 0 bases and J 0 bases, with 11 bases left between them. Germline-derived CDR1 and CDR2 are ENHRY and SYGVKD. The CDR3 covers 16 residues.

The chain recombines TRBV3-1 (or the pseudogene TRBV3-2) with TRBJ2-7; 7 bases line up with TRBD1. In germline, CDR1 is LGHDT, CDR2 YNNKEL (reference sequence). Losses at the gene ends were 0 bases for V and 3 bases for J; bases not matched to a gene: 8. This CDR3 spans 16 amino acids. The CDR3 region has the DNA TGTGCCAGCAGCCAAGACGTCACGGGGACAGTCTACGAGCAGTACTTC. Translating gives CASSQDVTGTVYEQYF.

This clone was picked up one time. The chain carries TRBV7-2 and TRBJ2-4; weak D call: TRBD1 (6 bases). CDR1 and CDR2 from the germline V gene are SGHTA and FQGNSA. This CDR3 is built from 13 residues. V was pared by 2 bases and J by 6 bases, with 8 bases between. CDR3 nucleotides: TGTGCCAGCAGCTTATTACAGGGAAACATTCAGTACTTC. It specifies CASSLLQGNIQYF.

CDR3 nucleotide sequence: TGTGCCAGCAGCAGAGCAGGGAGAGGGGACACTGAAGCTTTCTTT. Amino acid sequence: CASSRAGRGDTEAFF. This sequence joins TRBV7-9 and TRBJ1-1; weak D call: TRBD1 (5 bases). The CDR3 is made up of 15 amino acids. V lost 5 bases, J lost 3 bases, and 16 bases lay in between. The germline V gene encodes CDR1 SEHNR and CDR2 FQNEAQ (reference sequence).

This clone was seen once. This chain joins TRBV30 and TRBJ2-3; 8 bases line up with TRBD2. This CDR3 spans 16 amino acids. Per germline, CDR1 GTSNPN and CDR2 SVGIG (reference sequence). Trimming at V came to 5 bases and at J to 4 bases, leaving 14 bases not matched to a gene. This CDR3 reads CAWGLGLAGDADTQYF. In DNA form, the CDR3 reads TGTGCCTGGGGCCTCGGGCTAGCGGGCGATGCAGATACGCAGTATTTT.

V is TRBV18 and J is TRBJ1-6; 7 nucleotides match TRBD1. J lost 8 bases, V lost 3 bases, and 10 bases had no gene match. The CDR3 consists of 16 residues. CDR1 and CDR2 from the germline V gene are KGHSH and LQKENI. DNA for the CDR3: TGTGCCAGCTCACCGCAGGGGGTTGGGGGTGATTCACCCCTCCACTTT. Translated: CASSPQGVGGDSPLHF.

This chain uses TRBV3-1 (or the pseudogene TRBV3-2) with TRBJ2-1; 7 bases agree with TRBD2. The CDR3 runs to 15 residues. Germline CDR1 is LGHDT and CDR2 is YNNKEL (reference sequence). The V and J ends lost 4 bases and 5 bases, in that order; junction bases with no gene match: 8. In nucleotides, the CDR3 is TGTGCCAGCAGCCGGCTAGCGGCAGATAACAATGAGCAGTTCTTC. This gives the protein CASSRLAADNNEQFF.

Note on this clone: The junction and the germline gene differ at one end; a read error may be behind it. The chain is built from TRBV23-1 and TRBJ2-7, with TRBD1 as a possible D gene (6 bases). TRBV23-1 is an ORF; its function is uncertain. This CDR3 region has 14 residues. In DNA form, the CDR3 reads TGCGCCAGCGGTCAGGGGCCTGCCCCCTACGAGCAGTACTTC. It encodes CASGQGPAPYEQYF.

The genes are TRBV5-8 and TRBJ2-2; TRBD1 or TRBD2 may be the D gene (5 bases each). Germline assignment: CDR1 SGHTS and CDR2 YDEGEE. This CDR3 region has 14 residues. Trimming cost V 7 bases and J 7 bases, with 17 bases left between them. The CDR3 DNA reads TGTGCCAGCCACCGCGAGGGGAGAGACGGGGAGCTGTTTTTT. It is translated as CASHREGRDGELFF.

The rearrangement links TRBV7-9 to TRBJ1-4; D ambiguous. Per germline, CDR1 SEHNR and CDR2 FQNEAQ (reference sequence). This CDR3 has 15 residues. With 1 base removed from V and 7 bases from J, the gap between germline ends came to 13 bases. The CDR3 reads CASSLDGRSGEKLFF. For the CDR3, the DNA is TGTGCCAGCAGCTTAGATGGGCGAAGTGGTGAAAAACTGTTTTTT.

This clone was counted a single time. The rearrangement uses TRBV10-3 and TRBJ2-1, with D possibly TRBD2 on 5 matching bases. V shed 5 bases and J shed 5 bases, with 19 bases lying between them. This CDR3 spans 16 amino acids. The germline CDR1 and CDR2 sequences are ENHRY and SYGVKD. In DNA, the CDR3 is TGTGCCATCAGTCCCTCTACGTCGGGATCAAACAATGAGCAGTTCTTC. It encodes CAISPSTSGSNNEQFF.

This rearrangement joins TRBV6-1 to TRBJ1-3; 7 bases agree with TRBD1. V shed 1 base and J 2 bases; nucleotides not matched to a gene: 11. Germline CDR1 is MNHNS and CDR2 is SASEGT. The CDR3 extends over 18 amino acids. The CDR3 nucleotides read TGTGCCAGCAGTGAAGGTAGTCCAGGGGACAGAGCTGGAAACACCATATATTTT. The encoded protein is CASSEGSPGDRAGNTIYF.

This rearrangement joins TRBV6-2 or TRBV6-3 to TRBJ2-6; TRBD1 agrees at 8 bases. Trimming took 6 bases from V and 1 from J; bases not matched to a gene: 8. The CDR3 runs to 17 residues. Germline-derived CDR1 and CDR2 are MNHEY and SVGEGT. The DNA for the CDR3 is TGTGCCAGCAGCGAAACCAGGGGGCAGTCTGGGGCCAACGTCCTGACTTTC. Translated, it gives CASSETRGQSGANVLTF.